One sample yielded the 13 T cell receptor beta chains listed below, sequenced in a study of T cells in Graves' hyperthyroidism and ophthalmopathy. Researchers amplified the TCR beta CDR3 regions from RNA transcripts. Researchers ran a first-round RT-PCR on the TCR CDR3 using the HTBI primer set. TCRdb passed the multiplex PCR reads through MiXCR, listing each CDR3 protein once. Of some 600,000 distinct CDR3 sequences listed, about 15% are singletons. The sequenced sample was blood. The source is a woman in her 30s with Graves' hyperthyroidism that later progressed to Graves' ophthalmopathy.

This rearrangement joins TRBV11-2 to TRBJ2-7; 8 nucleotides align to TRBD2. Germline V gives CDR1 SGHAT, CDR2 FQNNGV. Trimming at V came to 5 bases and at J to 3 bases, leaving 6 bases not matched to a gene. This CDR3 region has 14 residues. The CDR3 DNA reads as TGTGCCAGCAGCCCCCGGCGGGAGGTCTACGAGCAGTACTTC. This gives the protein CASSPRREVYEQYF.

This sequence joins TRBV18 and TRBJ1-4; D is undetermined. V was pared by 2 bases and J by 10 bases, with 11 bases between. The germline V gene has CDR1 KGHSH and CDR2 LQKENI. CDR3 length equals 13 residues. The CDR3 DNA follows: TGTGCCAGCTCACCAGATCCCTCCGGAAAACTGTTTTTT. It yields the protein CASSPDPSGKLFF.

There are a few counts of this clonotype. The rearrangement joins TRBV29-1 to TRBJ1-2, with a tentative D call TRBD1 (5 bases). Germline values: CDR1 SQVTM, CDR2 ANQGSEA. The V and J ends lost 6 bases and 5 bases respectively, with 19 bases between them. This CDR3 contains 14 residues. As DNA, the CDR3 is TGCAGCGTGGAACACAGCGCCGCAGGGTATGGCTACACCTTC. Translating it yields CSVEHSAAGYGYTF. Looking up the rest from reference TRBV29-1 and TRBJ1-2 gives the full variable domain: SAVISQKPSRDICQRGTSLTIQCQVDSQVTMMFWYRQQPGQSLTLIATANQGSEATYESGFVIDKFPISRPNLTFSTLTVSNMSPEDSSIYLCSVEHSAAGYGYTFGSGTRLTVV.

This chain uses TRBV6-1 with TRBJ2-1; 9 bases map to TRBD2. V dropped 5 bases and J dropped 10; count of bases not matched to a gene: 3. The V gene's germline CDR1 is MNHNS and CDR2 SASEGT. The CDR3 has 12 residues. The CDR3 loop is CASSRTSAEQFF. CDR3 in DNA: TGTGCCAGCAGTCGGACTAGCGCCGAGCAGTTCTTC.

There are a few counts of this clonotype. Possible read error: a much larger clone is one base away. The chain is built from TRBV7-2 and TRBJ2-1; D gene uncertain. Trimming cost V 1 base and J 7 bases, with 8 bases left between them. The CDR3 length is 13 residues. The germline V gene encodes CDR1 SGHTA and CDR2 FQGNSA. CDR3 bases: TGTGCCAGCAGCTTAGGGTTTGTGAATGAGCAGTTCTTC. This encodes CASSLGFVNEQFF.

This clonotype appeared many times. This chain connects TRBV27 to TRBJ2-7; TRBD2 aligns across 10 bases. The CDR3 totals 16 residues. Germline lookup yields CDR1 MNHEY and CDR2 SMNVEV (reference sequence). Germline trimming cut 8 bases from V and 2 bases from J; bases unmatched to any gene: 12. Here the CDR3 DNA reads TGTGCCAGCGGGCAGACTAGCGGGTTTTTGCCCTACGAGCAGTACTTC. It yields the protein CASGQTSGFLPYEQYF.

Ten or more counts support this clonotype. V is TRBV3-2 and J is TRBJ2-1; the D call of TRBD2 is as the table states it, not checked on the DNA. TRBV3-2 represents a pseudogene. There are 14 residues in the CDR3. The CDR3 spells CASSQEVAGVEQFF. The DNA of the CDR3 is TGTGCCAGCAGCCAAGAGGTAGCGGGAGTTGAGCAGTTCTTC.

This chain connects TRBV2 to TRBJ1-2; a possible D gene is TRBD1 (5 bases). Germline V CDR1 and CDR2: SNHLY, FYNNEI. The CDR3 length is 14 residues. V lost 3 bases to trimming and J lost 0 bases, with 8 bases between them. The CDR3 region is CASSEVTANYGYTF. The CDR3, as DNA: TGTGCCAGCAGTGAGGTGACAGCTAACTATGGCTACACCTTC.

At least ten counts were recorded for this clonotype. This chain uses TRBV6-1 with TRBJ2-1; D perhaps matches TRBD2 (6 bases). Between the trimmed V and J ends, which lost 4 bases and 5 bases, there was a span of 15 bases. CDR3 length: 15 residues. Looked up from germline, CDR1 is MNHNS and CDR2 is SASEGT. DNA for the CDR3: TGTGCCAGCAGTGGCCCGGGACTCGTTAACAATGAGCAGTTCTTC. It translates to CASSGPGLVNNEQFF.

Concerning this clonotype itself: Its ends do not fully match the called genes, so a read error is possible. DNA of the CDR3: TGTGCCGGTAGCCCCCGAGACAGGTTGAACACTGAAGCTTTCTTT. This sequence encodes CAGSPRDRLNTEAFF. The rearrangement links TRBV19 to TRBJ1-1; the D gene is possibly TRBD1 (6 bases). The length of the CDR3 is 15 residues. The V gene's germline CDR1 is LNHDA and CDR2 SQIVND (reference sequence).

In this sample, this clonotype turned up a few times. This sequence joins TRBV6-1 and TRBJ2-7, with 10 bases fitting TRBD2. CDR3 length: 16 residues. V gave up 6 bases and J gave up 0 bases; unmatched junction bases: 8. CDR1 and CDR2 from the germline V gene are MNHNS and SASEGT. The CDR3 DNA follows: TGTGCCAGCAGGGCGGTGACTAGCGGGCCCTCCTACGAGCAGTACTTC. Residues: CASRAVTSGPSYEQYF.

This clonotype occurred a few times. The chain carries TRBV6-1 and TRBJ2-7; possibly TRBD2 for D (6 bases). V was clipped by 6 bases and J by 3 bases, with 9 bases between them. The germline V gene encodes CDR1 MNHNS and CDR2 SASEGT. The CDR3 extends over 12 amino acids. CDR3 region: CASRGDFYEQYF. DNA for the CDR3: TGTGCCAGCAGGGGGGACTTCTACGAGCAGTACTTC.

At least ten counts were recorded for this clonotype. CDR3 sequence reads: CASSRRYEQYF. The CDR3 DNA is TGTGCCAGCAGTCGACGCTACGAGCAGTACTTC. The rearrangement joins TRBV12-3 or TRBV12-4 to TRBJ2-7, with D unclear. The V and J ends lost 5 bases and 3 bases respectively, with 5 bases between them. The CDR3 is made up of 11 amino acids.